This T cell receptor (beta chain) derives from a study of blood T cell repertoires in COVID-19. Study context: Spain, Italy and the United States supplied samples that represented acute and convalescent COVID-19.

The authors' processing: For nucleated cells, counts were estimated from reference gene primer amplification. The method was immunoSEQ multiplex PCR; TCRdb's version includes in-frame clones alone and lacks a portion of them. V, J and clone size reflect that table, while D and trimming were determined from the DNA. The data show 90,000 to 150,000 clones, around 80% seen once. There are a few counts of this clone. The CDR3 has 14 residues. Germline loops: CDR1 SGHTS, CDR2 YDEGEE. V dropped 5 bases and J dropped 1 base, with 13 bases sitting between them. The sequencing input was peripheral blood. This sequence joins TRBV5-8 and TRBJ2-7; D remains ambiguous. The sequence came from a woman over 75 with acute or convalescent COVID-19. The CDR3 sequence: CASSSSYGSYEQYF. The CDR3 region has the DNA TGTGCCAGCAGTTCGTCGTACGGGTCCTACGAGCAGTACTTC.